A single sample is the source of the 21 T cell receptor beta chains below, sequenced in a study of OX40 agonist ivuxolimab in advanced cancers. The method was immunoSEQ multiplex PCR; TCRdb's version includes in-frame clones alone and lacks a portion of them. The sample yields tens of thousands of clones, 79% seen once. The sample was CD4+ or CD8+ T cells sorted from blood, taken in a trial of the OX40 agonist ivuxolimab. The receptors here all came from an adult with an advanced solid tumor such as melanoma, head and neck, liver or kidney cancer.

This clone was detected only once. The chain recombines TRBV19 with TRBJ2-3, with D possibly matching TRBD1 (6 bases). The germline V and J ends were trimmed by 5 bases and 2 bases, with 14 bases remaining between them. Germline loops: CDR1 LNHDA, CDR2 SQIVND (reference sequence). This CDR3 is 15 amino acids long. The CDR3 protein is CASSSLTGFTDTQYF. For the CDR3, the DNA is TGTGCCAGTAGTTCATTAACAGGGTTCACAGATACGCAGTATTTT.

V usage is TRBV4-1 and J usage is TRBJ2-2; 10 bases align to TRBD1. Trimming at V came to 4 bases and at J to 4 bases, leaving 6 bases not matched to a gene. Germline values: CDR1 MGHRA, CDR2 YSYEKL. This CDR3 is built from 16 residues. The CDR3 reads CASSPRTGGITGELFF. The CDR3 nucleotides read TGCGCCAGCAGCCCTAGGACAGGGGGGATCACCGGGGAGCTGTTTTTT.

This chain links TRBV9 with TRBJ1-2; possibly TRBD1 for D (5 bases). This CDR3 is 16 amino acids long. Trimming cost V 0 bases and J 4 bases, with 16 bases left between them. Germline CDR1 and CDR2: SGDLS and YYNGEE. The CDR3 loop is CASSVGINQGSYGYTF. In nucleotides, the CDR3 is TGTGCCAGCAGCGTAGGGATCAATCAGGGAAGCTATGGCTACACCTTC.

The rearrangement joins TRBV29-1 to TRBJ2-7, with D possibly called TRBD1 or TRBD2 (5 bases each). This CDR3 comprises 14 residues. Between the trimmed V and J ends, which lost 4 bases and 1 base, there was a span of 14 bases. The V gene's germline CDR1 is SQVTM and CDR2 ANQGSEA. The CDR3 DNA is TGCAGCGTTGCGTCGTCGGGGCCTTCCTACGAGCAGTACTTC. Its translation is CSVASSGPSYEQYF.

This clone was picked up a small number of times. The chain uses TRBV2 and TRBJ1-5; 7 bases line up with TRBD1. Trimming cost V 3 bases and J 0 bases; bases outside gene matches: 8. The CDR3 runs 17 residues. Germline-derived CDR1 and CDR2 are SNHLY and FYNNEI. The CDR3 nucleotides read TGTGCCAGCAGTGATGTGGACAGGCTATATAGCAATCAGCCCCAGCATTTT. Its protein is CASSDVDRLYSNQPQHF.

The chain links TRBV21-1 to TRBJ2-7; no check of the table's D call, TRBD2, against the DNA was made. TRBV21-1 is annotated as a pseudogene. CDR3 length equals 10 residues. CDR3 region: CARGGFEQYF. The CDR3 bases are TGTGCCCGAGGAGGCTTTGAGCAGTACTTC.

The chain recombines TRBV11-2 with TRBJ2-3; D call uncertain. The CDR3 covers 11 residues. Trimming shortened V by 5 bases and J by 2 bases, and 2 bases separated the two germline ends. Germline CDR1 is SGHAT and CDR2 is FQNNGV. CDR3 DNA sequence: TGTGCCAGCAGCGTCACAGATACGCAGTATTTT. Its protein is CASSVTDTQYF.

The J gene is TRBJ1-3, the V gene TRBV2; perhaps TRBD1 as D (5 bases). Trimming pared 8 bases from V and 1 base from J, leaving 9 bases between. The CDR3 sequence is 13 residues long. Germline CDR1 is SNHLY and CDR2 is FYNNEI. CDR3 in amino acids: CASGWGSGNTIYF. The CDR3 DNA sequence: TGTGCCAGCGGATGGGGGTCTGGAAACACCATATATTTT.

This clone was seen a single time. This chain connects TRBV30 to TRBJ2-1, with a possible D match to TRBD2 (5 bases). CDR1 is GTSNPN and CDR2 is SVGIG in the germline V gene (reference sequence). The CDR3 extends over 12 amino acids. Deletions cut 0 bases from V and 15 bases from J, with 15 bases between. The CDR3 region has the DNA TGTGCCTGGAGTGTAACCCGAGGGAGAGTGTTCTTC. Its protein product is CAWSVTRGRVFF. Based on the CDR3 plus reference TRBV30 and TRBJ2-1, the full variable domain is SQTIHQWPATLVQPVGSPLSLECTVEGTSNPNLYWYRQAAGRGLQLLFYSVGIGQISSEVPQNLSASRPQDRQFILSSKKLLLSDSGFYLCAWSVTRGRVFFGPGTRLTVL.

The rearrangement links TRBV6-5 to TRBJ1-4; D is possibly TRBD1 (5 bases). The CDR3 consists of 14 residues. V lost 2 bases and J lost 12, with 16 bases in between. Looked up from germline, CDR1 is MNHEY and CDR2 is SVGAGI. CDR3 protein: CASSYKGDRAQLFF. CDR3 nucleotide sequence: TGTGCCAGCAGTTACAAAGGGGATCGGGCCCAACTGTTTTTT.

The chain uses TRBV18 and TRBJ1-6; the match to TRBD1 covers 8 bases. The V segment lost 8 bases and the J segment 7 bases; nucleotides outside the gene matches: 7. Germline values: CDR1 KGHSH, CDR2 LQKENI. The CDR3 is made up of 14 amino acids. CDR3 coding DNA: TGTGCCAGCAGACGGACAGGGTGGAATTCACCCCTCCACTTT. It yields the protein CASRRTGWNSPLHF.

The chain combines TRBV7-2 with TRBJ1-1, with D perhaps matching TRBD1 (6 bases). Germline V gives CDR1 SGHTA, CDR2 FQGNSA. V lost 3 bases and J lost 1, with 12 bases in between. This CDR3 is built from 15 residues. This CDR3 reads CASSFSWTANTEAFF. The CDR3 DNA is TGTGCCAGCAGCTTTTCCTGGACAGCGAACACTGAAGCTTTCTTT.

The chain employs TRBV7-2 and TRBJ1-1; D possibly corresponds to TRBD1 (6 bases). There are 19 residues in the CDR3. The germline V gene has CDR1 SGHTA and CDR2 FQGNSA. V lost 5 bases, J lost 4 bases, and 29 bases lay in between. The CDR3 DNA reads as TGTGCCAGCAGCCCCTCCTCTGTAGGGCGGGGGCGGCGTAGCACTGAAGCTTTCTTT. It codes for CASSPSSVGRGRRSTEAFF.

V and J are TRBV29-1 and TRBJ2-3; 11 bases agree with TRBD2. This CDR3 spans 15 amino acids. Germline V lookup: CDR1 SQVTM, CDR2 ANQGSEA. V gave up 5 bases and J gave up 0 bases; unmatched junction bases: 4. In DNA, the CDR3 is TGCAGCGTTTCGACTAGCGGGGCTAGCACAGATACGCAGTATTTT. It specifies CSVSTSGASTDTQYF.

The V gene is TRBV5-5, the J gene TRBJ1-5; 9 bases fit TRBD1. The CDR3 extends over 14 amino acids. Unmatched junction bases numbered 5, after V lost 4 bases and J lost 6 bases. Per the germline V gene, CDR1 is SGHKS and CDR2 is YYEKEE (reference sequence). The CDR3 loop is CASSPKGQGQPQHF. The CDR3 DNA is TGTGCCAGCAGCCCCAAGGGACAGGGTCAGCCCCAGCATTTT. The variable domain in full, completed from reference TRBV5-5 and TRBJ1-5, reads DAGVTQSPTHLIKTRGQQVTLRCSPISGHKSVSWYQQVLGQGPQFIFQYYEKEERGRGNFPDRFSARQFPNYSSELNVNALLLGDSALYLCASSPKGQGQPQHFGDGTRLSIL.

This clone came up once. The rearrangement uses TRBV28 and TRBJ2-3; D remains unclear. Germline lookup yields CDR1 MDHEN and CDR2 SYDVKM. The length of the CDR3 is 16 residues. The V and J ends lost 3 bases and 5 bases respectively, with 18 bases between them. The DNA of the CDR3 is TGTGCCAGCAGTTTTCCCCAGGTGGAAGGTAAAGATACGCAGTATTTT. Encoded protein: CASSFPQVEGKDTQYF.

The rearrangement joins TRBV18 to TRBJ2-7, with 8 bases fitting TRBD1. V shed 3 bases and J 4 bases; nucleotides not matched to a gene: 8. Germline loops: CDR1 KGHSH, CDR2 LQKENI. This CDR3 is built from 15 residues. The CDR3 nucleotides read TGTGCCAGCTCACCTGACAGGGGTAAGGGATACGAGCAGTACTTC. Its protein product is CASSPDRGKGYEQYF.

This clone was recorded a few times. This chain links TRBV9 with TRBJ1-6; 8 bases match TRBD1. V was clipped by 0 bases and J by 11 bases; unmatched bases: 7. Germline CDR1 and CDR2: SGDLS and YYNGEE. CDR3 length equals 15 residues. The CDR3 protein is CASSVVAGGGPPLHF. The CDR3 DNA reads TGTGCCAGCAGCGTAGTGGCAGGGGGCGGCCCACCCCTCCACTTT.

The chain joins TRBV4-2 to TRBJ1-2; 9 bases line up with TRBD1. J was trimmed by 4 bases and V by 4 bases; bases with no gene match: 7. CDR3 length: 15 amino acids. The germline V gene encodes CDR1 LGHNA and CDR2 YNFKEQ. CDR3 DNA: TGTGCCAGCAGCCCAGACCTGGGACAGGGCTATGGCTACACCTTC. This gives the protein CASSPDLGQGYGYTF.

This clone was detected a few times. The chain is built from TRBV28 and TRBJ1-5, with D possibly matching TRBD1 (6 bases). The germline CDR1 and CDR2 sequences are MDHEN and SYDVKM. Trimming took off 7 bases at V and 9 bases at J, with 10 bases between the two ends. This CDR3 region has 11 residues. DNA of the CDR3: TGTGCCAGCACCCTCAGGGGGCCCCAGCATTTT. This gives the protein CASTLRGPQHF. Looking up the rest from reference TRBV28 and TRBJ1-5 gives the full variable domain: DVKVTQSSRYLVKRTGEKVFLECVQDMDHENMFWYRQDPGLGLRLIYFSYDVKMKEKGDIPEGYSVSREKKERFSLILESASTNQTSMYLCASTLRGPQHFGDGTRLSIL.

The chain employs TRBV9 and TRBJ1-1; D is perhaps TRBD1 (5 bases). The CDR3 is 14 residues long. V was trimmed by 4 bases and J by 0 bases, leaving 10 bases between them. Per germline, CDR1 SGDLS and CDR2 YYNGEE. The CDR3 protein is CASSPTTVNTEAFF. The CDR3 DNA follows: TGTGCCAGCAGCCCTACGACAGTGAACACTGAAGCTTTCTTT.